The 10 T cell receptor beta chains in this list originate from one sample, sequenced in a study of CD8+ T cells in alopecia areata (dated by TCRdb to 2017 to 2018). Library creation used the immunoSEQ multiplex PCR assay. RNA was extracted from all samples and reverse transcribed into cDNA, which served as template for TCR sequencing. Drawn from immuneACCESS, this table holds only the in-frame rearrangements with V and J called that TCRdb kept. Clones are partly lost; checked studies trace under half to an unresolved V gene and leave the rest unexplained. For this sample there are 100,000 to 140,000 clones; about 83% appear just once. Of the sample, less than 30% falls within the top ten clones. Taken with the paper, the label for time point translates to: roughly 26 weeks on oral tofacitinib. The treatment or condition label on this specimen signifies: oral pan-JAK inhibitor, 5-10 mg twice daily.

Sequenced material: CD8+ T cells sorted from blood, taken at week 24, from a patient treated with tofacitinib. These receptors were taken from a human donor with alopecia areata.

The chain couples TRBV7-2 to TRBJ2-5; D not certain. CDR3 length: 15 amino acids. Trimming took 3 bases from V and 0 from J, leaving 11 bases between them. Looked up from germline, CDR1 is SGHTA and CDR2 is FQGNSA. The CDR3, as DNA: TGTGCCAGCAGCTTCATCCCACAAAACCAAGAGACCCAGTACTTC. It yields the protein CASSFIPQNQETQYF. Full variable domain (missing parts from reference TRBV7-2 and TRBJ2-5): GAGVSQSPSNKVTEKGKDVELRCDPISGHTALYWYRQSLGQGLEFLIYFQGNSAPDKSGLPSDRFSAERTGGSVSTLTIQRTQQEDSAVYLCASSFIPQNQETQYFGPGTRLLVL.

In regard to this clone: The identical CDR3 is also encoded by other nucleotide sequences in the sample. This sequence joins TRBV27 and TRBJ2-7; 7 bases fit TRBD1. Germline V gene data show CDR1 as MNHEY and CDR2 as SMNVEV (reference sequence). The CDR3 loop spans 13 amino acids. V lost 2 bases, J lost 4 bases, and 2 bases stayed unmatched. The CDR3 is CASSLAGGYEQYF. CDR3 DNA: TGTGCCAGCAGTTTAGCAGGGGGTTACGAGCAGTACTTC.

The V gene is TRBV7-9, the J gene TRBJ2-3; D unresolved. Between the trimmed V and J ends, which lost 7 bases and 2 bases, there was a span of 16 bases. Germline values: CDR1 SEHNR, CDR2 FQNEAQ (reference sequence). The CDR3 is 15 residues long. CDR3: CASTLSHNPTDTQYF. Here the CDR3 DNA reads TGTGCCAGCACCCTGAGCCACAATCCCACAGATACGCAGTATTTT.

The chain is built from TRBV5-1 and TRBJ1-5; the match to TRBD1 covers 8 bases. V was clipped by 0 bases and J by 1 base; unmatched bases: 15. The V gene's germline CDR1 is SGHRS and CDR2 YFSETQ. The CDR3 extends over 20 amino acids. The CDR3 nucleotides are TGCGCCAGCAGCTTGGATCTACAGATATCGGACAGGGAAAGCAATCAGCCCCAGCATTTT. It encodes CASSLDLQISDRESNQPQHF.

This clone has a handful of counts. The chain joins TRBV19 to TRBJ1-1; D is ambiguous. This CDR3 is 13 amino acids long. V lost 4 bases to trimming and J lost 0 bases, with 6 bases between them. Germline assignment: CDR1 LNHDA and CDR2 SQIVND (reference sequence). CDR3 nucleotides: TGTGCCAGTAGTACGACAATGAACACTGAAGCTTTCTTT. Amino acid sequence: CASSTTMNTEAFF.

Only one count was recorded for this clone. The rearrangement joins TRBV10-3 to TRBJ2-7; TRBD2 is a possible D gene (6 bases). Trimming removed 2 bases from V and 5 bases from J, with 16 bases in between. This CDR3 contains 15 residues. Germline loops: CDR1 ENHRY, CDR2 SYGVKD. CDR3 bases: TGTGCCATCAGTGAGGAGCCAGGACCGGGGGACGAGCAGTACTTC. Translating it yields CAISEEPGPGDEQYF.

DNA of the CDR3: TGCGCCAGCAGCCAAGACATCCCCAGCGAGAGAATGAACACTGAAGCTTTCTTT. Translated: CASSQDIPSERMNTEAFF. The chain has TRBV4-3 and TRBJ1-1; D unresolved. The CDR3 contains 18 residues. Germline CDR1 LGHNA, CDR2 YSLEER. The germline V and J ends were trimmed by 0 bases and 0 bases, with 17 bases remaining between them.

The chain carries TRBV4-2 and TRBJ1-2; 9 bases align to TRBD1. J gave up 6 bases and V 1 base, and 9 bases lay outside the gene matches. This CDR3 is built from 16 residues. From germline, CDR1 is LGHNA and CDR2 YNFKEQ. The chain's CDR3 is CASSQALNDRGNGYTF. The CDR3 DNA reads as TGTGCCAGCAGCCAAGCGCTAAATGACAGGGGGAATGGCTACACCTTC.

In this sample, this clone turned up a few times. The likely explanation is a read error, given a far larger clone one base away. Within the sample, other DNA sequences also encode this same CDR3. This chain connects TRBV6-4 to TRBJ2-1; 8 bases agree with TRBD2. This CDR3 has 15 amino acids. The V gene's germline CDR1 is MRHNA and CDR2 SNTAGT. V shed 4 bases and J 6 bases; nucleotides not matched to a gene: 8. CDR3 in amino acids: CASSVAGGAGNEQFF. The CDR3, as DNA: TGTGCCAGCAGTGTTGCCGGGGGGGCGGGCAATGAGCAGTTCTTC.

The chain couples TRBV4-2 to TRBJ2-3, with D unresolved. The CDR3 contains 13 residues. In germline, CDR1 is LGHNA, CDR2 YNFKEQ. V was pared by 4 bases and J by 0 bases, with 5 bases between. CDR3 coding DNA: TGTGCCAGCAGCCCGGACAGCACAGATACGCAGTATTTT. Translation gives CASSPDSTDTQYF.